This TCR beta chain was captured in a study of T cell responses to AZD1222 COVID-19 vaccine. Profiling relied on immunoSEQ multiplex PCR, and the TCRdb table lists in-frame clones only, not all of them. The sample lists about 140,000 clones, about 86% seen once, with approximately 3.5% in the top ten. General study results and limits: Two AZD1222 administrations were followed by greater Spike-specific TCR breadth and depth. Spike was spanned by vaccine-associated CD4 TCRs, with dominance at 160-218 and 743-854. The donors showed a predominance of white British ancestry and of females, with possible underestimation of clonal diversity.

To note about this clone: What it recognizes is unknown.

The material was peripheral blood, obtained on day 0 of AZD1222 vaccination. The receptor comes from an adult in good health.

CDR3 in DNA: TGCAGCGTTGGTCAGGGAGGGACTGAAGCTTTCTTT. Translation gives CSVGQGGTEAFF. The chain uses TRBV29-1 and TRBJ1-1; tentatively, D is TRBD1 (5 bases). There are 12 residues in the CDR3. Germline CDR1 is SQVTM and CDR2 is ANQGSEA. Deletions cut 4 bases from V and 5 bases from J, with 11 bases between.